This is a list of T cell receptor beta chains from one sample in a study of T cells in Graves' hyperthyroidism and ophthalmopathy. TCRdb reprocessed the multiplex PCR reads with MiXCR, giving one entry per CDR3 protein. Among 250,000 to 400,000 distinct CDR3 sequences listed, roughly 13% were seen once. The sample taken for sequencing was blood. The source of these receptors is a middle-aged woman with Graves' ophthalmopathy. Each CDR3 is given without its conserved first and last residue.

>TRBJ2-1|TRBV28
ASSPHQGSYNEQF
>TRBJ1-5|TRBV6-1
ASSEAGGNQPQH
>TRBJ1-5|TRBV28
ASSFGPANQPQH
>TRBJ2-2|TRBV7-9
ASSFEQAGLARSNTGELF
>TRBJ1-2|TRBV25-1
ASSETGYSNYGYT
>TRBJ2-7|TRBV15
ATSRDRGSADEQY
>TRBJ2-2|TRBV7-6
ASSLDSPTGLAAGELF
>TRBJ1-4|TRBV12-3/TRBV12-4
ASSFRGVNNEKLF
>TRBJ1-5|TRBV28
ASSLPRGIGGWSNQPQH
>TRBJ2-3|TRBV18
ASSTTNYAGEGDTQY
>TRBJ2-2|TRBV6-1
ASNRLAGLAGELF
>TRBJ1-5|TRBV20-1
SAPSGRGNQPQH
>TRBJ1-3|TRBV29-1
SVVGTYSGNTIY
>TRBJ2-7|TRBV20-1
SARSLSGGTYEQY
>TRBJ2-2|TRBV7-8
ASRAARELF
>TRBJ2-7|TRBV20-1
SAKESSYEQY
>TRBJ2-7|TRBV10-3
AISGAQTGGNEQY
>TRBJ1-6|TRBV18
ASSPKEVQGSPLH
>TRBJ1-1|TRBV29-1
SVSNIEAF
>TRBJ2-7|TRBV20-1
SARVWLAAYEQY
>TRBJ2-3|TRBV6-2/TRBV6-3
ASSPGRTDTQY
>TRBJ2-7|TRBV5-5
ASSLDPSPEQY
>TRBJ2-2|TRBV19
ASSRSRLAGGLGGELF
>TRBJ2-1|TRBV20-1
SGRGFLYNEQF
>TRBJ2-5|TRBV5-8
AEIAGDQETQY
>TRBJ1-5|TRBV27
ASSLWTDQPQH
>TRBJ2-7|TRBV18
ASSRGTGEVEQY
>TRBJ2-4|TRBV20-1
SATVLPGGTKNIQY
>TRBJ2-2|TRBV5-6
ASSAATAGELF
>TRBJ2-3|TRBV10-2
ASRAPGLANTDTRY
>TRBJ2-7|TRBV6-5
ASSYSLSYEQY
>TRBJ2-3|TRBV12-3/TRBV12-4
ASRDPRDPDTQY
>TRBJ1-2|TRBV11-1
ASSRYEVGNSFGYT
>TRBJ2-4|TRBV2
ASRGDMENIQY
>TRBJ2-7|TRBV30
AWTQGTYEQY